This TCR beta chain emerged from a study of cytotoxic CD8 clonotypes in ibrutinib-treated CLL. Study-wide findings and caveats: Increased clonality at ibrutinib response gave way to a return toward baseline at progression.

The sequencing depth, 1 in 200,000 to 1 in 1 million T cells, was the target. Libraries were prepared by immunoSEQ multiplex PCR; TCRdb keeps only in-frame clonotypes and omits some of them. The sample has 150,000 or so clones, roughly 80% seen once; the top ten hold roughly 2%. Germline CDR1 is SGHRS and CDR2 is YFSETQ. This CDR3 is built from 15 residues. Deletions cut 0 bases from V and 5 bases from J, with 12 bases between. Worth noting for this clone: The antigen remains undetermined.

The source material was PBMCs, sampled after 12 months of ibrutinib treatment. The TCR sequence derives from a human donor with chronic lymphocytic leukemia. The rearrangement links TRBV5-1 to TRBJ2-1, with a possible D match to TRBD2 (5 bases). The DNA for the CDR3 is TGCGCCAGCAGCTTGGAGTCTAGCCGTAACAATGAGCAGTTCTTC. Encoded protein: CASSLESSRNNEQFF. Full variable domain (rest looked up from reference TRBV5-1 and TRBJ2-1): KAGVTQTPRYLIKTRGQQVTLSCSPISGHRSVSWYQQTPGQGLQFLFEYFSETQRNKGNFPGRFSGRQFSNSRSEMNVSTLELGDSALYLCASSLESSRNNEQFFGPGTRLTVL.